This T cell receptor (beta chain) was recovered during a study of patients and donors after allogeneic stem cell transplantation. TCRdb reprocessed the RT-PCR reads with MiXCR, giving one entry per CDR3 protein. In the table there are about a million distinct CDR3 sequences, more than 15% of which are singletons. V gave up 2 bases and J gave up 6 bases, with 13 bases separating them. Per germline, CDR1 SQVTM and CDR2 ANQGSEA. The CDR3 length is 14 residues. This chain links TRBV29-1 with TRBJ2-2, with a possible D match to TRBD2 (5 bases). Sequences were obtained from blood, either unsorted or a sorted T cell fraction (not recorded which). This sequence originates from a human donor who was either an allogeneic HSCT recipient or a stem cell or donor lymphocyte infusion donor (not recorded which). It is not recorded whose cells these are; they may come from a transplant donor. CDR3 in amino acids: CSVEKRTGPGELFF. The CDR3 region has the DNA TGCAGCGTTGAAAAGCGGACCGGGCCCGGGGAGCTGTTTTTT.